This T cell receptor beta chain was captured by sequencing in a study of OX40 agonist ivuxolimab in advanced cancers. Study-level background: Patients achieving partial responses numbered three: one hepatocellular carcinoma case and two cutaneous melanoma cases.

The V and J ends lost 1 base and 0 bases respectively, with 13 bases between them. Germline CDR1 is GTSNPN and CDR2 is SVGIG (reference sequence). CDR3 length: 17 residues. Method: immunoSEQ multiplex PCR; TCRdb's copy keeps in-frame clones and lacks some. Of fewer than 35,000 clones listed, about four fifths are singletons. This TCR was recovered from an adult with an advanced solid tumor such as melanoma, head and neck, liver or kidney cancer. The sample consisted of CD4+ or CD8+ T cells sorted from blood, taken in a trial of the OX40 agonist ivuxolimab. The chain combines TRBV30 with TRBJ2-6, with D possibly called TRBD1 or TRBD2 (6 bases each). The CDR3 region is CAWSEGGTPSGANVLTF. CDR3 nucleotides: TGTGCCTGGAGTGAAGGGGGGACACCCTCTGGGGCCAACGTCCTGACTTTC.